In this sample, the clone carrying this T cell receptor beta chain turned up once. Its specificity is unknown. This record comes from a study of lymphopenia after photon versus proton radiotherapy. Study-level results: Photon-treated patients lost naive T cells and TCR diversity; proton-treated stayed stable. Larger post-nadir TCR diversity loss correlated inversely with survival in deceased patients. After the lymphocyte nadir, photon-treated repertoires showed oligoclonal expansion, especially of CD8+ Temra cells. Only patients who died were analyzed for survival; proton advantage is unproven.

Assay: immunoSEQ multiplex PCR; the TCRdb copy retains only in-frame clones and omits some. The sample consists of about 40,000 clones, just over 85% of them appearing once. The specimen comprised peripheral blood, sampled from a patient treated with proton-based radiotherapy. The source of this sequence is an older woman with pancreatic cancer. Some clones in this sample may be carry-over from other donors' samples.

The CDR3 DNA sequence: TGTGCCATCAGTCGGACAGGGGGCAGGGATGAGCAGTTCTTC. Residues: CAISRTGGRDEQFF. The chain joins TRBV10-3 to TRBJ2-1, with 11 positions matching TRBD1. J gave up 8 bases and V 5 bases, and 5 bases lay outside the gene matches. Germline CDR1 ENHRY, CDR2 SYGVKD. The CDR3 contains 14 residues.